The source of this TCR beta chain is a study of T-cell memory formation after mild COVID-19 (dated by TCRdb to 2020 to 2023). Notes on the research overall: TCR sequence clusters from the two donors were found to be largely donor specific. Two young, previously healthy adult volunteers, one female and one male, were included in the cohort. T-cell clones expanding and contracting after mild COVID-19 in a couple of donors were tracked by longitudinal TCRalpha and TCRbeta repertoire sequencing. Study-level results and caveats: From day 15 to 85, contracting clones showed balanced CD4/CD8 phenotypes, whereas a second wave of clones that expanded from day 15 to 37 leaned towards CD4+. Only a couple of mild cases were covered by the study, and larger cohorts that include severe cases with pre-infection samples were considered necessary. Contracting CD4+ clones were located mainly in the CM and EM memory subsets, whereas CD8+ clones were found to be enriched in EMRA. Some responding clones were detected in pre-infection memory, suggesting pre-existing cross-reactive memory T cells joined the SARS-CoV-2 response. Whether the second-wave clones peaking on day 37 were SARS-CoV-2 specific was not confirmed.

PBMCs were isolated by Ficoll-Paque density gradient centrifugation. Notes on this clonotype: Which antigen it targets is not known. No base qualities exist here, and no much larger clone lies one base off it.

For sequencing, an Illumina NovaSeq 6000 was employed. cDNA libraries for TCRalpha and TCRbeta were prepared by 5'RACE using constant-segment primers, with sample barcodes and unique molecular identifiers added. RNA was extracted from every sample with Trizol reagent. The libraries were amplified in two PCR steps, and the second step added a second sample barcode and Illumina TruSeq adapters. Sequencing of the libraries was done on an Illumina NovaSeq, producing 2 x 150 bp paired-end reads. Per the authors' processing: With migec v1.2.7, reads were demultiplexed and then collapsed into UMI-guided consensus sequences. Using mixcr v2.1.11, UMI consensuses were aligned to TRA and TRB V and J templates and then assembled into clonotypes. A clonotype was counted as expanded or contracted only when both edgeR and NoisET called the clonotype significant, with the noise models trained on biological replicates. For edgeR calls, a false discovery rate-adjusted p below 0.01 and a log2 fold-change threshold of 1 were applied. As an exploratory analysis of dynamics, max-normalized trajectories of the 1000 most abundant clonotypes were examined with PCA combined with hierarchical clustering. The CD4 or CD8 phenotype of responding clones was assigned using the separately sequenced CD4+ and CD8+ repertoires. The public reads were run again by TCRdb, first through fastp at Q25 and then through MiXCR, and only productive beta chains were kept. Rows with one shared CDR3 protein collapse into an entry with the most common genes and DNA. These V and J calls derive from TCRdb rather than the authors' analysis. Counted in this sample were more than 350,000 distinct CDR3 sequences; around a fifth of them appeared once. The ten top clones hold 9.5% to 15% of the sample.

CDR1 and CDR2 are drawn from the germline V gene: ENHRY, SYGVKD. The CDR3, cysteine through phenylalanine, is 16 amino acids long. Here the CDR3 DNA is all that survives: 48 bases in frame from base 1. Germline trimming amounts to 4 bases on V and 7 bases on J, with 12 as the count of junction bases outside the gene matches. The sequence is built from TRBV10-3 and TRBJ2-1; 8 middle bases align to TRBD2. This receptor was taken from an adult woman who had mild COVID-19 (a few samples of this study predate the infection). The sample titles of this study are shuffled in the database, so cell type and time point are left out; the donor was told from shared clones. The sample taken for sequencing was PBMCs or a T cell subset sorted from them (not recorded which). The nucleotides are TGTGCCATCAGTGGGGTTGGCGGGAGGCGGACTAATGAGCAGTTCTTC. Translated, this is CAISGVGGRRTNEQFF.